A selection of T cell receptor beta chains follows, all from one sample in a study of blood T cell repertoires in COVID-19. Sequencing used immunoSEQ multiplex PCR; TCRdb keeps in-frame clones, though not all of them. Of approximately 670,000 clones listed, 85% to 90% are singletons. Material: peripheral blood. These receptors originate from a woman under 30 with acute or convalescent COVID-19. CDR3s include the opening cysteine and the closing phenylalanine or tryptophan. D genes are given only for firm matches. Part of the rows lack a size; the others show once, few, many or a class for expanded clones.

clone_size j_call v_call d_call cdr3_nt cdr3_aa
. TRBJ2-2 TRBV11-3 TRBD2 TGTGCCAGCAGCCCATACCAAGGGACTAGCGACCCAGCGAACACCGGGGAGCTGTTTTTT CASSPYQGTSDPANTGELFF
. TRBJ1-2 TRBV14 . TGTGCCAGCAGCCAAGAGTCTCAGTTTGGTTATGGCTACACCTTC CASSQESQFGYGYTF
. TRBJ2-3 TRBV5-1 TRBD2 TGCGCCAGCAGCTTCATAGGGGAGGGGAAGAATACGCAGTATTTT CASSFIGEGKNTQYF
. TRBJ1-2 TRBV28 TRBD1 TGTGCCAGTTCGGGACAGGGGGAAGATCACTATGGCTACACCTTC CASSGQGEDHYGYTF
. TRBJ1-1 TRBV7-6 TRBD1 TGTGCCAGCAGCTTATCGGACAGGGGGGCTGAAGCTTTCTTT CASSLSDRGAEAFF
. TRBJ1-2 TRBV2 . TGTGCCAGCAGTGACCCCGATGGACAGTTACACTATGGCTACACCTTC CASSDPDGQLHYGYTF
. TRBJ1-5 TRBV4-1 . TGCGCCAGCAGCCAAGAGCGGGATAGCAATCAGCCCCAGCATTTT CASSQERDSNQPQHF
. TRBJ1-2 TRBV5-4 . TGTGCCACATCCAGTTCGTTCCTCTACACCTTC CATSSSFLYTF
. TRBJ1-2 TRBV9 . TGTGCCAGCAGCGTAGTAACAGGAGCTAACTATGGCTACACCTTC CASSVVTGANYGYTF
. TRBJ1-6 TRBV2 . TGTGCCAGCAGTGCCCCAGGGGTATTGGGTCATTCACCCCTCCACTTT CASSAPGVLGHSPLHF
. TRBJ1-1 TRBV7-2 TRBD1 TGTGCCAGCAGCTCACACAGGGGTGTGACTGAAGCTTTCTTT CASSSHRGVTEAFF
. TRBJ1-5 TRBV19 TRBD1 TGTGCCAGTAGTATTCTGGGACAGGGAAATCAGCCCCAGCATTTT CASSILGQGNQPQHF
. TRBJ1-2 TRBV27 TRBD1 TGTGCCAGCAGTTTAAGGGACAGGGGTGTAGGGGGCTACACCTTC CASSLRDRGVGGYTF
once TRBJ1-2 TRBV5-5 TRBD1 TGTGCCAGCAGCTCGGGAACAGGGGGCGCGGCTAACTATGGCTACACCTTC CASSSGTGGAANYGYTF
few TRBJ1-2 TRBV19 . TGTGCCAGTAGTATAGACGAGTTCGGGGGCTACACCTTC CASSIDEFGGYTF
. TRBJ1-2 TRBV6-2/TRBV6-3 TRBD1 TGTGCCAGCAGTTATGACAGGGCCTACTTCTATGGCTACACCTTC CASSYDRAYFYGYTF
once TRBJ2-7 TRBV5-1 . TGCGCCAGCAGCCCACGGGGTGAACCCTACGAGCAGTACTTC CASSPRGEPYEQYF
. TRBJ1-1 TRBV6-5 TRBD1 TGTGCCAGCAGTTACTCGACAGGGGGCATTGGAACTGAAGCTTTCTTT CASSYSTGGIGTEAFF
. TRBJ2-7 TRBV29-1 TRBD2 TGCAGCGTCATCCTAGCGGGGTGGGGCGAGCAGTACTTC CSVILAGWGEQYF
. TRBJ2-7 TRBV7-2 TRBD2 TGTGCCAGCAGTCCTCTAGCGGGGGGGGTCTCCTACGAGCAGTACTTC CASSPLAGGVSYEQYF
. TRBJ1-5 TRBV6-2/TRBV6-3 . TGTGCCAGCAGTTACGTTTTTGCCCACGGGAGCAATCAGCCCCAGCATTTT CASSYVFAHGSNQPQHF
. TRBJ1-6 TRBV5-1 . TGCGCCAGCAGCTTGGACAGGGCGGGTTCACCCCTCCACTTT CASSLDRAGSPLHF
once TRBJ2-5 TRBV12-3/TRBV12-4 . TGTGCCAGCAGGACTAGTGTCCAGGAGACCCAGTACTTC CASRTSVQETQYF
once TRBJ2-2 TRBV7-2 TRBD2 TGTGCCAGCAGCTATAGCGGGGCTGACACCGGGGAGCTGTTTTTT CASSYSGADTGELFF
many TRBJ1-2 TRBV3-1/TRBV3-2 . TGTGCCAGCAGCCAATACGCTCACAGGGAGGGTTATGGCTACACCTTC CASSQYAHREGYGYTF
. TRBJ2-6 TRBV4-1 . TGCGCCAGCAGCCAAGTGATGGGCAGTGGGGCCAACGTCCTGACTTTC CASSQVMGSGANVLTF
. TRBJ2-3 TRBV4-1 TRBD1 TGCGCCAGCAGCGTTTGGGACAGGGCTGGAGATACGCAGTATTTT CASSVWDRAGDTQYF
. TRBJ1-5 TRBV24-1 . TGTGCCACCAGTGATTCGGCCCCTGGCGGCTCGGGGTTTAGCAATCAGCCCCAGCATTTT CATSDSAPGGSGFSNQPQHF
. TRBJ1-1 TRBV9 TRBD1 TGTGCCAGCAGCGTAGTTGGAGGGACAGAGAACACTGAAGCTTTCTTT CASSVVGGTENTEAFF
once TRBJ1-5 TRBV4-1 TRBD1 TGCGCCAGCAGCCAAGCTCAGGGGGATCAGCCCCAGCATTTT CASSQAQGDQPQHF
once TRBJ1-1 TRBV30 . TGTGCCTGGAGTTCAGGGGTCCGCACTGAAGCTTTCTTT CAWSSGVRTEAFF